These 19 T cell receptor beta chains were sequenced from one sample in a study of OX40 agonist ivuxolimab in advanced cancers. Using immunoSEQ multiplex PCR, the repertoire was profiled, and TCRdb retains in-frame clones only, with some absent. The sample has about 80,000 clones; 70% to 90% are singletons. Sequencing used CD4+ or CD8+ T cells sorted from blood, obtained in a trial of the OX40 agonist ivuxolimab. The receptors were gathered from an adult with an advanced solid tumor such as melanoma, head and neck, liver or kidney cancer.

This chain connects TRBV7-9 to TRBJ2-2, with D unresolved. The CDR3 is 19 amino acids. V was clipped by 2 bases and J by 3 bases, with 22 bases between them. The V gene's germline CDR1 is SEHNR and CDR2 FQNEAQ (reference sequence). CDR3 amino acids: CASSLRLAHLGRYTGELFF. The CDR3 bases are TGTGCCAGCAGCTTACGATTGGCACATTTGGGCCGTTACACCGGGGAGCTGTTTTTT.

V gene TRBV6-5 combines with J gene TRBJ2-7; D gene ambiguous. Per the germline V gene, CDR1 is MNHEY and CDR2 is SVGAGI. V was pared by 4 bases and J by 5 bases, with 6 bases between. The CDR3 runs 11 residues. CDR3 region: CASSLNHEQYF. In DNA form, the CDR3 reads TGTGCCAGCAGTTTGAACCACGAGCAGTACTTC.

The chain joins TRBV30 to TRBJ1-1; the D gene is possibly TRBD1 (5 bases). The CDR3 is 14 amino acids. Germline V lookup: CDR1 GTSNPN, CDR2 SVGIG (reference sequence). V was cut by 5 bases and J by 6 bases, with 19 bases left in between. The CDR3 spells CAWGDRLGRPEAFF. Here the CDR3 DNA reads TGTGCCTGGGGAGACAGATTAGGGCGACCTGAAGCTTTCTTT. Complete variable domain (other parts from reference TRBV30 and TRBJ1-1): SQTIHQWPATLVQPVGSPLSLECTVEGTSNPNLYWYRQAAGRGLQLLFYSVGIGQISSEVPQNLSASRPQDRQFILSSKKLLLSDSGFYLCAWGDRLGRPEAFFGQGTRLTVV.

The count of this clone is one. The V gene is TRBV18, the J gene TRBJ2-2; D is unresolved. CDR3 size: 14 residues. Trimming took off 2 bases at V and 4 bases at J, with 8 bases between the two ends. Germline CDR1 is KGHSH and CDR2 is LQKENI. In DNA, the CDR3 is TGTGCCAGCTCACCAGATGCTCCCACCGGGGAGCTGTTTTTT. Encoded protein: CASSPDAPTGELFF.

This sequence joins TRBV7-2 and TRBJ2-4; D perhaps matches TRBD1 (6 bases). Germline values: CDR1 SGHTA, CDR2 FQGNSA. Trimming left V 4 bases short and J 7 bases short, with 14 bases between. The CDR3 loop spans 14 amino acids. This CDR3 is CASSSGSQGNIQYF. The CDR3 nucleotides are TGTGCCAGCAGCTCAGGGTCGCAGGGGAACATTCAGTACTTC.

The chain combines TRBV13 with TRBJ1-2; D is ambiguous. V lost 4 bases and J lost 2, with 8 bases in between. In germline, CDR1 is PRHDT, CDR2 FYEKMQ (reference sequence). This CDR3 contains 13 residues. CDR3 bases: TGTGCCAGCAGCTCAACCCCCAACTATGGCTACACCTTC. This codes for CASSSTPNYGYTF. Complete variable domain (other parts from reference TRBV13 and TRBJ1-2): AAGVIQSPRHLIKEKRETATLKCYPIPRHDTVYWYQQGPGQDPQFLISFYEKMQSDKGSIPDRFSAQQFSDYHSELNMSSLELGDSALYFCASSSTPNYGYTFGSGTRLTVV.

The gene calls are TRBV19 and TRBJ1-1; D gene uncertain. The CDR3 is 11 amino acids. The V and J ends lost 3 bases and 7 bases respectively, with 6 bases between them. Germline assignment: CDR1 LNHDA and CDR2 SQIVND (reference sequence). The CDR3 spells CASSIAGEAFF. The CDR3 DNA is TGTGCCAGTAGTATTGCCGGTGAAGCTTTCTTT.

This chain uses TRBV15 with TRBJ2-1, with 7 positions matching TRBD2. CDR3 length equals 15 residues. Trimming removed 1 base from V and 10 bases from J; junction bases left unmatched: 10. CDR1 and CDR2 from the germline V gene are LNHNV and YYDKDF (reference sequence). This chain's CDR3 is CATSRGSGEAREQFF. In nucleotides, the CDR3 is TGTGCCACCAGCAGAGGGAGCGGGGAGGCTCGGGAGCAGTTCTTC.

The chain is built from TRBV19 and TRBJ1-5; the D gene is possibly TRBD1 (6 bases). Germline CDR1 is LNHDA and CDR2 is SQIVND (reference sequence). V was cut by 6 bases and J by 3 bases, with 18 bases left in between. The CDR3 loop spans 16 amino acids. DNA for the CDR3: TGTGCCAGTAGATACCGACAGGACAGAGACAATCAGCCCCAGCATTTT. It encodes CASRYRQDRDNQPQHF.

This clone was recorded only once. This sequence joins TRBV7-2 and TRBJ1-5, with no clear D. CDR1 and CDR2 (germline): SGHTA, FQGNSA. The CDR3 has 14 amino acids. The V gene lost 1 base and the J gene lost 7 bases, with 11 bases spanning the gap. CDR3 amino acids: CASSLVGAEQPQHF. The CDR3 nucleotides read TGTGCCAGCAGCTTAGTAGGAGCTGAACAGCCCCAGCATTTT.

A remark on this clone: A much larger clone differs from this one at a single base, so this may be a read error. The chain has TRBV7-7 and TRBJ2-5; 9 bases are a match to TRBD1. With the DNA end fitting TRBJ2-7 better, the J assignment may be wrong. Germline V lookup: CDR1 SSHAT, CDR2 FNYEAQ (reference sequence). This CDR3 contains 13 residues. CDR3 in DNA: TGTGCCAGCAGCCCGGACAGGGGCTACGAGCAGTACTTC. It codes for CASSPDRGYEQYF.

This clone has only one observation. The chain employs TRBV6-5 and TRBJ2-5; D remains ambiguous. From germline, CDR1 is MNHEY and CDR2 SVGAGI. V was shortened by 6 bases and J by 6 bases, with 14 bases between the two germline ends. The CDR3 has 13 residues. CDR3 amino acids: CASRGREMKTQYF. The CDR3 DNA reads TGTGCCAGCAGAGGTCGAGAAATGAAGACCCAGTACTTC.

The chain combines TRBV2 with TRBJ2-5; a weak D match, TRBD2 (5 bases). The assigned J gene may be wrong: the sequence end matches TRBJ2-7 better. Germline lookup yields CDR1 SNHLY and CDR2 FYNNEI. The CDR3 length is 13 residues. CDR3 DNA: TGTGCCAGCAGGCCCGGGATCGAGTACGAGCAGTACTTC. Residues: CASRPGIEYEQYF.

The genes are TRBV6-6 and TRBJ1-6; tentative D call: TRBD1 (5 bases). The CDR3 loop spans 14 amino acids. Germline CDR1 is MNHNY and CDR2 is SVGAGI (reference sequence). V shed 7 bases and J shed 5 bases, with 12 bases lying between them. The CDR3 loop reads CASKRGSDNSPLHF. The CDR3 DNA reads TGTGCCAGCAAAAGGGGTTCTGATAATTCACCCCTCCACTTT.

V usage is TRBV9 and J usage is TRBJ1-2; TRBD1 aligns across 9 bases. The CDR3 totals 17 residues. Trimming removed 3 bases from V and 4 bases from J; junction bases left unmatched: 13. Per germline, CDR1 SGDLS and CDR2 YYNGEE. The CDR3 is CASSDRVRDREGYGYTF. As DNA, the CDR3 is TGTGCCAGCAGCGATAGGGTCCGGGACAGGGAGGGCTATGGCTACACCTTC.

The J gene is TRBJ1-4, the V gene TRBV30; 8 bases are shared with TRBD1. Germline V gene data show CDR1 as GTSNPN and CDR2 as SVGIG (reference sequence). The V and J ends lost 0 bases and 8 bases, in that order; junction bases with no gene match: 14. The CDR3 extends over 17 amino acids. The CDR3 here is CAWSVFDIQGAEEKLFF. The DNA for the CDR3 is TGTGCCTGGAGTGTATTTGACATTCAGGGGGCTGAAGAAAAACTGTTTTTT.

The chain joins TRBV21-1 to TRBJ1-5; TRBD1, the D gene given by the table, was not confirmed from the DNA. TRBV21-1 is deemed a pseudogene. The CDR3 length is 17 residues. CDR3 residues: CASSKLGQYRVDQPQHF. The CDR3, as DNA: TGTGCCAGCAGCAAACTGGGACAGTACAGGGTCGATCAGCCCCAGCATTTT.

This chain links TRBV4-2 with TRBJ1-4, with D possibly matching TRBD1 (5 bases). The V end was cut by 4 bases, the J end by 7 bases, with 13 bases between. The CDR3 is 14 amino acids. Looked up from germline, CDR1 is LGHNA and CDR2 is YNFKEQ. This chain's CDR3 is CASSPTRGSEKLFF. The CDR3 DNA sequence: TGTGCCAGCAGCCCCACGAGGGGCTCTGAAAAACTGTTTTTT.

The chain uses TRBV5-1 and TRBJ2-5, with D perhaps matching TRBD1 or TRBD2 (6 bases each). Germline V gene lookup returns CDR1 SGHRS and CDR2 YFSETQ. The CDR3 is 16 amino acids. V shed 8 bases and J shed 1 base, with 21 bases lying between them. The CDR3 loop reads CASHPGASSAQETQYF. DNA of the CDR3: TGCGCCAGTCACCCGGGGGCTAGTTCGGCCCAAGAGACCCAGTACTTC. Filled out from reference TRBV5-1 and TRBJ2-5, the complete variable domain reads KAGVTQTPRYLIKTRGQQVTLSCSPISGHRSVSWYQQTPGQGLQFLFEYFSETQRNKGNFPGRFSGRQFSNSRSEMNVSTLELGDSALYLCASHPGASSAQETQYFGPGTRLLVL.